This passage covers 30 T cell receptor beta chains from one sample sequenced in a study of blood T cell repertoires in COVID-19. The protocol was immunoSEQ multiplex PCR, while the TCRdb copy is restricted to in-frame clones and leaves out a portion. There are 210,000 or so clones in the sample; around 84% occur only once, and 6.5% to 9% lies in the top ten. Input material: PBMCs or T cells enriched from blood (not recorded which). These receptors all come from a woman aged 40 to 49 with acute COVID-19.

J is TRBJ2-3 and V is TRBV5-4, with 8 bases identical to TRBD2. The CDR3 is made up of 17 amino acids. Germline V gene data show CDR1 as SGHNT and CDR2 as YYREEE (reference sequence). The V segment lost 4 bases and the J segment 3 bases; nucleotides outside the gene matches: 13. The DNA for the CDR3 is TGTGCCAGCAGCCCGGCGGGGGGAGGACTAGGTACAGATACGCAGTATTTT. Translation: CASSPAGGGLGTDTQYF.

J is TRBJ2-5 and V is TRBV5-1; 9 nucleotides line up with TRBD1. Trimming removed 2 bases from V and 4 bases from J; junction bases left unmatched: 3. The CDR3 runs to 14 residues. Germline V lookup: CDR1 SGHRS, CDR2 YFSETQ. The CDR3 DNA reads TGCGCCAGCAGCTTTGGACAGGGGAGAGAGACCCAGTACTTC. It is translated as CASSFGQGRETQYF.

This clone has a single count. This chain connects TRBV30 to TRBJ2-1; 7 bases align to TRBD2. This CDR3 comprises 15 residues. Germline V lookup: CDR1 GTSNPN, CDR2 SVGIG (reference sequence). The V gene end was trimmed by 3 bases and the J gene end by 6 bases; junction bases not matched to a gene: 11. This CDR3 reads CAWRSRSGLGNEQFF. The DNA of the CDR3 is TGTGCCTGGAGGTCCCGTAGCGGGCTGGGCAATGAGCAGTTCTTC.

The rearrangement links TRBV18 to TRBJ1-4; 12 nucleotides align to TRBD1. The CDR3 extends over 16 amino acids. CDR1 is KGHSH and CDR2 is LQKENI in the germline V gene. J gave up 5 bases and V 3 bases, and 4 bases lay outside the gene matches. In DNA, the CDR3 is TGTGCCAGCTCACCGGGACAGGGGGCCTGGAATGAAAAACTGTTTTTT. Its protein product is CASSPGQGAWNEKLFF.

This sequence joins TRBV10-3 and TRBJ1-2; D not certain. Germline lookup yields CDR1 ENHRY and CDR2 SYGVKD. V was shortened by 0 bases and J by 4 bases, with 3 bases between the two germline ends. This CDR3 region has 12 residues. CDR3 in DNA: TGTGCCATCAGTGAGTCAGCCTATGGCTACACCTTC. Amino acids: CAISESAYGYTF.

This chain links TRBV19 with TRBJ2-7, with 7 bases that match TRBD2. The trim removed 4 bases at V and 5 bases at J, leaving 11 bases unmatched. In germline, CDR1 is LNHDA, CDR2 SQIVND (reference sequence). CDR3 length: 15 amino acids. The CDR3 here is CASSSSHGAGDEQYF. The CDR3 DNA reads as TGTGCCAGTAGTAGCTCCCATGGGGCGGGAGACGAGCAGTACTTC.

V is TRBV28 and J is TRBJ1-5, with 9 bases that match TRBD1. From germline, CDR1 is MDHEN and CDR2 SYDVKM. This CDR3 is 15 amino acids long. V was clipped by 6 bases and J by 6 bases; unmatched bases: 9. CDR3 protein: CASRPPGQGFQPQHF. The CDR3, as DNA: TGTGCCAGCAGACCTCCGGGACAGGGTTTTCAGCCCCAGCATTTT.

V and J are TRBV19 and TRBJ2-3; 11 bases align to TRBD1. In germline, CDR1 is LNHDA, CDR2 SQIVND (reference sequence). The CDR3 length is 15 residues. J was trimmed by 4 bases and V by 4 bases; bases with no gene match: 4. In DNA form, the CDR3 reads TGTGCCAGTAGTAATGGACAGGGGGCCTCAGATACGCAGTATTTT. Translating it yields CASSNGQGASDTQYF.

The chain recombines TRBV5-4 with TRBJ2-5; a possible D gene is TRBD1 (5 bases). CDR1 is SGHNT, CDR2 YYREEE, per germline (reference sequence). This CDR3 has 15 amino acids. The ends were cut back, 2 bases at V and 9 bases at J, with 20 bases in the middle. The CDR3 loop is CASSFGAAVERAQYF. The CDR3 nucleotides read TGTGCCAGCAGCTTTGGGGCTGCGGTCGAAAGAGCCCAGTACTTC.

This clone has just a few counts. The chain is built from TRBV4-3 and TRBJ2-2; D perhaps matches TRBD1 (5 bases). This CDR3 is 18 amino acids long. CDR1 is LGHNA, CDR2 YSLEER, per germline. Trimming cost V 0 bases and J 2 bases, with 16 bases left between them. CDR3 protein: CASSQDMVGVDNTGELFF. The CDR3 DNA reads as TGCGCCAGCAGCCAAGATATGGTAGGGGTGGATAACACCGGGGAGCTGTTTTTT.

The genes are TRBV4-2 and TRBJ1-5; D possibly corresponds to TRBD1 (6 bases). Germline CDR1 and CDR2: LGHNA and YNFKEQ. CDR3 size: 15 residues. The V end was cut by 1 base, the J end by 5 bases, with 12 bases between. Here the CDR3 reads CASSQAGTPDQPQHF. CDR3 DNA: TGTGCCAGCAGCCAAGCCGGGACACCCGATCAGCCCCAGCATTTT.

This sequence joins TRBV6-5 and TRBJ2-7; 9 bases line up with TRBD2. Trimming took 7 bases from V and 5 from J; bases not matched to a gene: 9. Germline V gene lookup returns CDR1 MNHEY and CDR2 SVGAGI. This CDR3 region has 14 residues. CDR3 bases: TGTGCCAGCACCTCGGGACTAGCCGTCAACGAGCAGTACTTC. It codes for CASTSGLAVNEQYF.

This rearrangement joins TRBV5-8 to TRBJ1-1; no reliable D call. Germline CDR1 is SGHTS and CDR2 is YDEGEE. The CDR3 has 15 amino acids. The V and J ends lost 3 bases and 2 bases respectively, with 14 bases between them. The CDR3 DNA reads TGTGCCAGCAGCTCCCCACTAGGTTCTAACACTGAAGCTTTCTTT. Its protein is CASSSPLGSNTEAFF.

The chain employs TRBV24-1 and TRBJ2-3; 8 bases are shared with TRBD1. In germline, CDR1 is KGHDR, CDR2 SFDVKD. This CDR3 comprises 15 residues. With V trimmed by 8 bases and J by 3 bases, 9 bases remained unmatched. DNA of the CDR3: TGTGCCACCACCGGTGGAGGACAGGGAACAGATACGCAGTATTTT. The encoded protein is CATTGGGQGTDTQYF.

The V gene is TRBV11-2, the J gene TRBJ1-6; TRBD1 is a possible D gene (6 bases). V was pared by 3 bases and J by 2 bases, with 17 bases between. The length of the CDR3 is 18 residues. Germline assignment: CDR1 SGHAT and CDR2 FQNNGV. The CDR3 here is CASSLAYGQPAYNSPLHF. CDR3 nucleotide sequence: TGTGCCAGCAGCTTGGCCTACGGACAGCCCGCCTATAATTCACCCCTCCACTTT.

The chain combines TRBV5-4 with TRBJ2-7; D is perhaps TRBD2 (5 bases). The V end was cut by 3 bases, the J end by 3 bases, with 16 bases between. Germline V gene sequence: CDR1 SGHNT, CDR2 YYREEE (reference sequence). CDR3 length: 15 residues. CDR3 in DNA: TGTGCCAGCAGCTCGCCACGGACTGGACTCTACGAGCAGTACTTC. Translated: CASSSPRTGLYEQYF. Drawing the rest from reference TRBV5-4 and TRBJ2-7, the complete variable domain is ETGVTQSPTHLIKTRGQQVTLRCSSQSGHNTVSWYQQALGQGPQFIFQYYREEENGRGNFPPRFSGLQFPNYSSELNVNALELDDSALYLCASSSPRTGLYEQYFGPGTRLTVT.

CDR3 in DNA: TGTGCCAGCAGCGGGGGGAACTATGGCTACACCTTC. Protein product: CASSGGNYGYTF. V gene TRBV7-3 combines with J gene TRBJ1-2; possible D gene TRBD1, 5 bases. This CDR3 contains 12 residues. CDR1 is SGHTA and CDR2 is FQGTGA in the germline V gene. V was pared by 5 bases and J by 2 bases, with 6 bases between.

The chain recombines TRBV18 with TRBJ2-7; the D gene is possibly TRBD2 (5 bases). The ends were cut back, 4 bases at V and 0 bases at J, with 22 bases in the middle. CDR3 length: 18 residues. Germline V gene lookup returns CDR1 KGHSH and CDR2 LQKENI. The CDR3 sequence: CASSRAGGSGLSSYEQYF. CDR3 DNA: TGTGCCAGCTCACGCGCGGGTGGGTCCGGTCTGAGCTCCTACGAGCAGTACTTC. Full variable domain (rest looked up from reference TRBV18 and TRBJ2-7): NAGVMQNPRHLVRRRGQEARLRCSPMKGHSHVYWYRQLPEEGLKFMVYLQKENIIDESGMPKERFSAEFPKEGPSILRIQQVVRGDSAAYFCASSRAGGSGLSSYEQYFGPGTRLTVT.

A few counts support this clone. This rearrangement joins TRBV12-3 or TRBV12-4 to TRBJ1-5; D remains ambiguous. The CDR3 has 12 residues. V was pared by 5 bases and J by 4 bases, with 6 bases between. The CDR3 spells CASSAMNQPQHF. The DNA of the CDR3 is TGTGCCAGCAGTGCTATGAATCAGCCCCAGCATTTT.

This chain links TRBV6-2 or TRBV6-3 with TRBJ2-7, with 13 positions matching TRBD2. Trimming cost V 3 bases and J 7 bases; bases outside gene matches: 9. Germline V gene data show CDR1 as MNHEY and CDR2 as SVGEGT. The CDR3 totals 16 residues. The DNA of the CDR3 is TGTGCCAGCAGTTATACTAGCGGGAGGGCCATTGGGGAGCAGTACTTC. Protein: CASSYTSGRAIGEQYF.

The chain carries TRBV12-5 and TRBJ1-1; D not resolved. The germline V gene encodes CDR1 LGHNT and CDR2 FRNRAP. The CDR3 totals 13 residues. The V end was cut by 2 bases, the J end by 4 bases, with 8 bases between. The chain's CDR3 is CASGLNEGTEAFF. CDR3 DNA: TGTGCTAGTGGTTTGAATGAGGGCACTGAAGCTTTCTTT.

The gene calls are TRBV6-9 and TRBJ2-3; 13 nucleotides align to TRBD2. Trimming at V came to 6 bases and at J to 3 bases, leaving 3 bases not matched to a gene. Germline V gene sequence: CDR1 MNHGY, CDR2 SVAAGI. CDR3 length: 15 amino acids. The CDR3 bases are TGTGCCAGCAGCTGGACTAGCGGGGGAACAGATACGCAGTATTTT. It codes for CASSWTSGGTDTQYF.

The chain is built from TRBV6-2 or TRBV6-3 and TRBJ2-5, with no clear D. V was shortened by 0 bases and J by 5 bases, with 13 bases between the two germline ends. This CDR3 is 15 amino acids long. CDR1 and CDR2 (germline): MNHEY, SVGEGT. CDR3 sequence: CASSYSGSAVETQYF. As DNA, the CDR3 is TGTGCCAGCAGTTACTCCGGGTCTGCTGTGGAGACCCAGTACTTC.

This clone has just a few counts. V gene TRBV2 combines with J gene TRBJ1-2; 8 bases align to TRBD1. CDR3 length: 14 amino acids. V lost 5 bases to trimming and J lost 5 bases; unmatched junction nucleotides: 7. Looked up from germline, CDR1 is SNHLY and CDR2 is FYNNEI. CDR3 in amino acids: CASSLGQGRYGYTF. The CDR3, as DNA: TGTGCCAGCAGTCTCGGACAGGGCCGGTATGGCTACACCTTC.

The chain recombines TRBV19 with TRBJ2-7, with TRBD2 matching 11 bases. The CDR3 is made up of 15 amino acids. Germline CDR1 reads LNHDA; CDR2 reads SQIVND (reference sequence). Trimming took 5 bases from V and 2 from J; bases not matched to a gene: 5. The CDR3 loop is CASSPRLAGTYEQYF. CDR3 nucleotides: TGTGCCAGTAGTCCCAGACTAGCGGGGACCTACGAGCAGTACTTC.

The chain carries TRBV2 and TRBJ1-5; D not resolved. The germline CDR1 and CDR2 sequences are SNHLY and FYNNEI. Deletions cut 8 bases from V and 3 bases from J, with 11 bases between. The CDR3 runs to 13 residues. In DNA form, the CDR3 reads TGTGCCAGCGGCCACGGGTACAATCAGCCCCAGCATTTT. It translates to CASGHGYNQPQHF.

DNA for the CDR3: TGTGCCAGCTCACCACCTTCCTCCAGGGGCCAAGGAGGCTACACCTTC. This sequence encodes CASSPPSSRGQGGYTF. The chain joins TRBV18 to TRBJ1-2; a possible D gene is TRBD1 (6 bases). V lost 0 bases and J 8 bases, leaving 19 bases between the germline ends. This CDR3 region has 16 residues. Germline V CDR1 and CDR2: KGHSH, LQKENI.

This rearrangement joins TRBV7-3 to TRBJ2-2; 11 nucleotides agree with TRBD2. The germline V gene has CDR1 SGHTA and CDR2 FQGTGA. V trimming: 5 bases; J trimming: 3 bases; junction bases outside the gene matches: 5. The CDR3 spans 16 residues. DNA for the CDR3: TGTGCCAGCAGCCCTCTAGCGGGGGGTGACACCGGGGAGCTGTTTTTT. Its protein is CASSPLAGGDTGELFF.

A single count supports this clone. This chain joins TRBV5-1 and TRBJ2-7; 8 bases match TRBD2. There are 14 residues in the CDR3. V lost 3 bases and J lost 0; bases outside the gene matches: 2. Germline-derived CDR1 and CDR2 are SGHRS and YFSETQ. The CDR3 region is CASSSSGSSYEQYF. As DNA, the CDR3 is TGCGCCAGCAGCTCTAGCGGGTCCTCCTACGAGCAGTACTTC.

The V gene is TRBV6-5, the J gene TRBJ2-7, with 8 positions matching TRBD2. V dropped 7 bases and J dropped 7; count of bases not matched to a gene: 15. The CDR3 is 15 amino acids. Germline loops: CDR1 MNHEY, CDR2 SVGAGI. The CDR3 nucleotides read TGTGCCAGCAATGCACTAGCGGTCCTGGTGGGGGAGCAGTACTTC. Its protein is CASNALAVLVGEQYF.